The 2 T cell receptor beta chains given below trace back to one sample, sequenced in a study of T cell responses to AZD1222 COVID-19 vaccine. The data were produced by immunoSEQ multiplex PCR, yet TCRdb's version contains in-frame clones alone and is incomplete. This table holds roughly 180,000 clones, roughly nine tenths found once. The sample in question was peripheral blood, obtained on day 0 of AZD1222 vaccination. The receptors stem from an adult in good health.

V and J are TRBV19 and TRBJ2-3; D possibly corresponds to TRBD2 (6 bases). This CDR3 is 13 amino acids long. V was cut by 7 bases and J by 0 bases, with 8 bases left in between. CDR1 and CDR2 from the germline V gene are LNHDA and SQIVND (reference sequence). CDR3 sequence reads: CASNGGSTDTQYF. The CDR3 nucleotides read TGTGCCAGTAACGGGGGAAGCACAGATACGCAGTATTTT.

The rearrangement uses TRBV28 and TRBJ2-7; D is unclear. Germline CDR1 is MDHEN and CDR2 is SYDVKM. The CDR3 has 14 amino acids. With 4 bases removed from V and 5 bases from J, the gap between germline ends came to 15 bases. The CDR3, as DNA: TGTGCCAGCAGTTCCCCCTCAGCACTTAACGAGCAGTACTTC. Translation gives CASSSPSALNEQYF.